This record concerns one T cell receptor beta chain sequence. As processed by the authors: Scientists estimated how many nucleated cells there were by amplifying reference gene primers. The method was immunoSEQ multiplex PCR; TCRdb's version includes in-frame clones alone and lacks a portion of them. V, J and clone size derive from that table, while D and trimming were established from the DNA sequence. The data show approximately 400,000 clones, more than 80% seen once. CDR3 length equals 14 residues. Germline assignment: CDR1 SGHDT and CDR2 YYEEEE. The J segment lost 2 bases and the V segment lost 4 bases, leaving 3 bases of the junction unmatched. This specimen belongs to a study of blood T cell repertoires in COVID-19. About the study: The study drew acute and convalescent COVID-19 samples from the United States, Italy and Spain. T cells, B-cell-depleted T cells, or PBMCs supplied cDNA or gDNA.

Sequences were obtained from peripheral blood. This chain connects TRBV5-6 to TRBJ1-3; 7 bases fit TRBD1. The sequence derives from a man aged 35-49 years with acute or convalescent COVID-19. The CDR3 region has the DNA TGTGCCAGCAGCCTTACAGGGGCTGGAAACACCATATATTTT. Protein product: CASSLTGAGNTIYF. Looking up the rest from reference TRBV5-6 and TRBJ1-3 gives the full variable domain: DAGVTQSPTHLIKTRGQQVTLRCSPKSGHDTVSWYQQALGQGPQFIFQYYEEEERQRGNFPDRFSGHQFPNYSSELNVNALLLGDSALYLCASSLTGAGNTIYFGEGSWLTVV.